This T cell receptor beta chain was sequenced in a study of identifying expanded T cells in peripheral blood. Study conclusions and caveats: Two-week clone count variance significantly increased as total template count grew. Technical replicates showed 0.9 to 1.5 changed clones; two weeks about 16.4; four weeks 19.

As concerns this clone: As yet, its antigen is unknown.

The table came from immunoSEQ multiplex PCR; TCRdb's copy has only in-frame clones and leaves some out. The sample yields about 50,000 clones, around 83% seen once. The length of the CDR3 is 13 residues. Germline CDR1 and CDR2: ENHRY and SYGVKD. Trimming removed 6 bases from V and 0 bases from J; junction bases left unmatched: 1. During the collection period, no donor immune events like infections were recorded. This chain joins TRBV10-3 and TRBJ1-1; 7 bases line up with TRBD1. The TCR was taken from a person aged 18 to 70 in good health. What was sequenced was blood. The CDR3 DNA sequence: TGTGCCATCAGAGGACAGGTGAACACTGAAGCTTTCTTT. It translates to CAIRGQVNTEAFF.